This T cell receptor (beta chain) was captured in a study of blood T cell repertoires in COVID-19. The CDR3 covers 14 residues. Trimming left V 6 bases short and J 0 bases short, with 8 bases between. The germline V gene has CDR1 LNHDA and CDR2 SQIVND (reference sequence). In the study's own analysis: Estimation of nucleated cell counts was performed using reference gene primer amplification. Measured with immunoSEQ multiplex PCR; TCRdb has only the in-frame clones, and not every one. The V and J calls and the clone size are those of that table, but D and trimming were determined from the DNA. The sample consists of 55,000 or so clones, approximately 86% of them appearing once.

The sample taken for sequencing was peripheral blood. The origin of this receptor is a man between 35 and 55 years old with COVID-19, enrolled during active disease. The gene calls are TRBV19 and TRBJ1-4; TRBD1 is a possible D gene (5 bases). The CDR3 sequence is CASSPTATNEKLFF. The CDR3 DNA follows: TGTGCCAGTAGCCCGACAGCAACTAATGAAAAACTGTTTTTT.